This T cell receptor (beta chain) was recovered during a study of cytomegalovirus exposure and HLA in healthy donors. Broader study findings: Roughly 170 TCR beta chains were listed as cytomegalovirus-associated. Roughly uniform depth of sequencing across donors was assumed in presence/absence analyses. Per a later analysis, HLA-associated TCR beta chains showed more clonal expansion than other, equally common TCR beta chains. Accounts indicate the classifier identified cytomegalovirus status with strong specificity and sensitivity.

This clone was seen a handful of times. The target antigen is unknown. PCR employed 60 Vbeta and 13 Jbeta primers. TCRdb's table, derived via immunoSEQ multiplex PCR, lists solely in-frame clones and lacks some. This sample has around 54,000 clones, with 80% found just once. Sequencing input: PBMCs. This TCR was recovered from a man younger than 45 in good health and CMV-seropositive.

CDR3 bases: TGCGCCAGCAGTGTCACAGGGGAGTCCCTCCACTTT. Its protein product is CASSVTGESLHF. This rearrangement joins TRBV5-1 to TRBJ1-6, with TRBD1 matching over 7 bases. Germline V CDR1 and CDR2: SGHRS, YFSETQ. CDR3 length equals 12 residues. The V gene end was trimmed by 5 bases and the J gene end by 14 bases; junction bases not matched to a gene: 7.